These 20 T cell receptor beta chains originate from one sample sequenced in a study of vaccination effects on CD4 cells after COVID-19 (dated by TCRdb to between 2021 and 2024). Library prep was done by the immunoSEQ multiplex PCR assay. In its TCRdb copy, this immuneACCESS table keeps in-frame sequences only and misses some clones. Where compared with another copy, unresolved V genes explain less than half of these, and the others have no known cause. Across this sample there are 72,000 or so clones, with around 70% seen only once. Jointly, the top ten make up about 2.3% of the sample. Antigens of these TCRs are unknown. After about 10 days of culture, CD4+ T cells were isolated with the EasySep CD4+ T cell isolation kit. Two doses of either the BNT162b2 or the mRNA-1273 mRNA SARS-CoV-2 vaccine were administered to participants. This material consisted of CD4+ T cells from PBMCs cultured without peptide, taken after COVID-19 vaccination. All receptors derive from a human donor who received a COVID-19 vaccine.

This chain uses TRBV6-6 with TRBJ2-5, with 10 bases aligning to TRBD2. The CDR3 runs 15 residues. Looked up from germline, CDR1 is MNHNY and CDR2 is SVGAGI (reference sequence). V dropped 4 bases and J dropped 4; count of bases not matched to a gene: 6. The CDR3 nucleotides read TGTGCCAGCAGTTCCGGGACTAGCGCAGGAGAGACCCAGTACTTC. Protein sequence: CASSSGTSAGETQYF.

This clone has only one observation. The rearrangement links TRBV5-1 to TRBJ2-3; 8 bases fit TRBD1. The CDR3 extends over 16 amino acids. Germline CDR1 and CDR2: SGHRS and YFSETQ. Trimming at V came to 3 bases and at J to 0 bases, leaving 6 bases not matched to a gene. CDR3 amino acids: CASSSPQGVSTDTQYF. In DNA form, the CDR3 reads TGCGCCAGCAGCTCACCACAGGGGGTAAGCACAGATACGCAGTATTTT.

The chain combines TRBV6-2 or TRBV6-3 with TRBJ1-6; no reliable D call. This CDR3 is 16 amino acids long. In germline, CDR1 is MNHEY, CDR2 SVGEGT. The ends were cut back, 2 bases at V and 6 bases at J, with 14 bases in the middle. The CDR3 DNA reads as TGTGCCAGCAGTTACAACGCAGGTGCCCGTAATTCACCCCTCCACTTT. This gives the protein CASSYNAGARNSPLHF.

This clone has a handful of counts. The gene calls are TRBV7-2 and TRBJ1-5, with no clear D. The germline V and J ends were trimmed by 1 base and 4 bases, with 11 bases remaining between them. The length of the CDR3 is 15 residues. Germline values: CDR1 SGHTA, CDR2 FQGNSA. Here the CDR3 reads CASSLVHAPNQPQHF. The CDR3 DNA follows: TGTGCCAGCAGCTTAGTTCATGCCCCTAATCAGCCCCAGCATTTT.

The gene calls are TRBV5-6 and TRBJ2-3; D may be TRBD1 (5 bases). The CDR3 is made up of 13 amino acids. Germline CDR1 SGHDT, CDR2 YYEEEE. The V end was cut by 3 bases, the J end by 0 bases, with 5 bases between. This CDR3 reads CASSWGSTDTQYF. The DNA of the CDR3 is TGTGCCAGCAGCTGGGGCAGCACAGATACGCAGTATTTT.

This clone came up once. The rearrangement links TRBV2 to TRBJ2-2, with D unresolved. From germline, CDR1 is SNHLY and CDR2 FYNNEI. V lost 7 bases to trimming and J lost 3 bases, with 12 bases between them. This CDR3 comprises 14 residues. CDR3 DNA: TGTGCCAGCAAAGGGTCGGCAGACACCGGGGAGCTGTTTTTT. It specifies CASKGSADTGELFF.

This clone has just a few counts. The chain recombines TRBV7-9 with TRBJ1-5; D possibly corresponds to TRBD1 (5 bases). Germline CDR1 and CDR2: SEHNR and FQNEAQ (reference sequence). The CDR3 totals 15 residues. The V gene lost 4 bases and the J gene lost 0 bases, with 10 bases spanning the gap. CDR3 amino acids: CASSSGGVSNQPQHF. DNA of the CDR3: TGTGCCAGCAGCTCGGGGGGGGTTAGCAATCAGCCCCAGCATTTT.

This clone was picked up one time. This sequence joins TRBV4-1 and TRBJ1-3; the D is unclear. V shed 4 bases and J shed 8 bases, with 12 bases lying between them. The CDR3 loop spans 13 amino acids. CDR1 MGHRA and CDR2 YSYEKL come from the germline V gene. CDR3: CASSLSLGHTIYF. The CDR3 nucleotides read TGCGCCAGCAGCCTCAGCCTTGGTCACACCATATATTTT.

The CDR3 sequence: CASSGTGDTQYF. The CDR3 DNA sequence: TGTGCCAGCAGTGGAACAGGGGATACGCAGTATTTT. The V call is TRBV2, the J call TRBJ2-3, with TRBD1 as a possible D gene (6 bases). With 4 bases removed from V and 6 bases from J, the gap between germline ends came to 8 bases. The CDR3 contains 12 residues. CDR1 and CDR2 (germline): SNHLY, FYNNEI.

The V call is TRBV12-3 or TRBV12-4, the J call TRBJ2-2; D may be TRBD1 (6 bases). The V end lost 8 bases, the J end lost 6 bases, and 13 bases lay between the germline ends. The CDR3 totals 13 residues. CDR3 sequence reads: CASQVQGPGELFF. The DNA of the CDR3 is TGTGCCAGCCAAGTTCAGGGGCCCGGGGAGCTGTTTTTT.

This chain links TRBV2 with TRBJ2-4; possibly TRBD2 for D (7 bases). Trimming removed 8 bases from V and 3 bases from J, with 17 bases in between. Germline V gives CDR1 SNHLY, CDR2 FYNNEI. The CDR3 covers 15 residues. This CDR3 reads CASQWAGASKNIQYF. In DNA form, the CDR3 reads TGTGCCAGCCAGTGGGCGGGGGCCAGCAAAAACATTCAGTACTTC.

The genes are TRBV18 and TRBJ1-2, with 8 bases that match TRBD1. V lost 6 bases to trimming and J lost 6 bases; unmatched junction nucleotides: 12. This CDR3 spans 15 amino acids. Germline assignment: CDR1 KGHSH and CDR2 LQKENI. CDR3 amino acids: CASSPGQGHSNGYTF. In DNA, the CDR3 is TGTGCCAGCTCCCCAGGACAGGGCCATAGCAATGGCTACACCTTC.

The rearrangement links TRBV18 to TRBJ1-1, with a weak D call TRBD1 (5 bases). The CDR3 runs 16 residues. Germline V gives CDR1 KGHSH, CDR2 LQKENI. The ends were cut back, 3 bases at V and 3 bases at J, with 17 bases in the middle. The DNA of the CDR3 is TGTGCCAGCTCACCTTACGGACCGCGAGGGGACACTGAAGCTTTCTTT. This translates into CASSPYGPRGDTEAFF.

The CDR3 DNA sequence: TGTGCCAGCAGCTTGGCCGGGACTAGCGGGGGGGAAGATACGCAGTATTTT. Its translation: CASSLAGTSGGEDTQYF. The rearrangement joins TRBV5-8 to TRBJ2-3; 16 bases line up with TRBD2. The CDR3 has 17 amino acids. The germline V gene encodes CDR1 SGHTS and CDR2 YDEGEE. V shed 0 bases and J 5 bases; nucleotides not matched to a gene: 3.

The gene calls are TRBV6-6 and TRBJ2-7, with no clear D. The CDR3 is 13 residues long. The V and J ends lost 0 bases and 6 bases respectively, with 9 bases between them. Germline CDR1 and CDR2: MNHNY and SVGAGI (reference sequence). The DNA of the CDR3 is TGTGCCAGCAGTTACTCGACCGCCGTCGAGCAGTACGTC. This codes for CASSYSTAVEQYV.

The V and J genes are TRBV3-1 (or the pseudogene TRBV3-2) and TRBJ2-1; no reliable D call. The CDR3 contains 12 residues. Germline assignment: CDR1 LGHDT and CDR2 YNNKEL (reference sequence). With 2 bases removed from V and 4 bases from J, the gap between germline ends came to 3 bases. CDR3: CASSQIYNEQFF. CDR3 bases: TGTGCCAGCAGCCAAATATACAATGAGCAGTTCTTC.

The CDR3, as DNA: TGTGCCAGCAGTTACCGACAGGGGGGTGACTATGGCTACACCTTC. Protein product: CASSYRQGGDYGYTF. The V and J genes are TRBV6-5 and TRBJ1-2, with 9 bases that match TRBD1. Germline V gives CDR1 MNHEY, CDR2 SVGAGI. With 2 bases clipped from V and 3 bases from J, the junction kept 4 bases outside the gene matches. This CDR3 is built from 15 residues.

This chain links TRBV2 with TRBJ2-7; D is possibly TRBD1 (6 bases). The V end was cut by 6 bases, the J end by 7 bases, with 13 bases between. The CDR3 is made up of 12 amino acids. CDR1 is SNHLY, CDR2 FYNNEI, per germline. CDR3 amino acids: CASRPTGREQYV. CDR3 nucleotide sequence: TGTGCCAGCAGACCTACAGGGAGAGAGCAGTACGTC.

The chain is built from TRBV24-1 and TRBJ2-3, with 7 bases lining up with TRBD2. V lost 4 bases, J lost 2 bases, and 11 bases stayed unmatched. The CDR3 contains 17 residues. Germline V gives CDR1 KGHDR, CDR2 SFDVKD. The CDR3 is CATSDPTPAGPTDTQYF. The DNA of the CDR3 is TGTGCCACCAGTGACCCAACCCCAGCGGGGCCCACAGATACGCAGTATTTT.

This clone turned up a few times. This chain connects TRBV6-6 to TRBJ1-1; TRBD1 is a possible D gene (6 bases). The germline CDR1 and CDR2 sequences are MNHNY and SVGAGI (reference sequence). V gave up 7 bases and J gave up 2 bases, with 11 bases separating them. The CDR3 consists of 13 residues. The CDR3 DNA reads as TGTGCCAGCACGAAGACAGGTAACACTGAAGCTTTCTTT. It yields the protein CASTKTGNTEAFF.